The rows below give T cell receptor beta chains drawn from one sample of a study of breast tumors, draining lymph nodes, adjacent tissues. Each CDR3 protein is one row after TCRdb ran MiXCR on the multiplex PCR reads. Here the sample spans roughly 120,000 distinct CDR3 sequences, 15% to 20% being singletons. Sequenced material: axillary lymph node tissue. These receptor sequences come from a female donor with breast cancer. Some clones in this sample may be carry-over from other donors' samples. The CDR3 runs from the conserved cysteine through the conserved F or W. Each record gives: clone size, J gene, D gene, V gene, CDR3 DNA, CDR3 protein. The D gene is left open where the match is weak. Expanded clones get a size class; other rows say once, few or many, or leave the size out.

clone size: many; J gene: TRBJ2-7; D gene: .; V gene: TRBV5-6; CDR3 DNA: TGTGCCAGCAGCTTGGGAAGGGGCGGCTACGAGCAGTACTTC; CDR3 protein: CASSLGRGGYEQYF
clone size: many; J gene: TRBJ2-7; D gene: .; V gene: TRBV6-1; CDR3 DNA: TGTGCCAGCAGGGAAACAGGAGACGAGCAGTACTTC; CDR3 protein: CASRETGDEQYF
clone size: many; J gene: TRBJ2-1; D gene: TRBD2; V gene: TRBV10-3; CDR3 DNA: TGTGCCATCAAGGGGACTAGCGGAAACAATGAGCAGTTCTTC; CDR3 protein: CAIKGTSGNNEQFF
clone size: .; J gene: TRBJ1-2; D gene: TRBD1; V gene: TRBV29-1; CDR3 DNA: TGCAGCATACGGACAGGGGACACAGAGGATGGCTACACCTTC; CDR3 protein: CSIRTGDTEDGYTF
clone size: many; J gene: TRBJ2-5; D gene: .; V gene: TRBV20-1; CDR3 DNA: TGCAATGTACGGAGGGGGGGGGCGAAGACCCAGTACTTC; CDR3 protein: CNVRRGGAKTQYF
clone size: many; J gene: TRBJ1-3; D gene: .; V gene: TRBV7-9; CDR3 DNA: TGTGCCAGCAGCTTAGAAATCGGGTTGCACTCGGACAACACCATATATTTT; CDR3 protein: CASSLEIGLHSDNTIYF
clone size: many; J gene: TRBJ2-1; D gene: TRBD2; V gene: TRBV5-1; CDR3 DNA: TGCGCCAGCAGCGGACTAGCGGGCACCGCGAATGAGCAGTTCTTC; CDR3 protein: CASSGLAGTANEQFF
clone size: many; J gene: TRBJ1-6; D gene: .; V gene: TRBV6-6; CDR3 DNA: TGTGCCAGCAGTTATGGTTCTGACGCCGGAACAGCGACAGCTAGCTCCTATAATTCACCCCTCCACTTT; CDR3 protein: CASSYGSDAGTATASSYNSPLHF
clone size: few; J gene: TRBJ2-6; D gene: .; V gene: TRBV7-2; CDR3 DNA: TGTGCCAGCAGCCCGAAGTTGAGGGGCTCGGGCTCTGGGGCCAACGTCCTGACTTTC; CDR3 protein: CASSPKLRGSGSGANVLTF
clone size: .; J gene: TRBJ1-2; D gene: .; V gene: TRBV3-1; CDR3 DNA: TGTGCCAGCAGCCTCCTACCCACAGGTGAACGCGGCTACACCTTC; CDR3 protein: CASSLLPTGERGYTF
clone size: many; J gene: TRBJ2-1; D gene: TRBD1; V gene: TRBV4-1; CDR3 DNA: TGCGCCAGCAGCCAAGATGGACAGGGCTACAATGAGCAGTTCTTC; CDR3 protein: CASSQDGQGYNEQFF
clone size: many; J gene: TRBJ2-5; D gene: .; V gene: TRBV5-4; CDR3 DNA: TGTGCCAGCAGCTTGGATCTAGCAGAGACCCAGTACTTC; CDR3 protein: CASSLDLAETQYF
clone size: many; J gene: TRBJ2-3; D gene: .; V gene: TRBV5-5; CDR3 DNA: TGTGCCAGCAGCCCCGTTGTTGGCACAGATACGCAGTATTTT; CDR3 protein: CASSPVVGTDTQYF
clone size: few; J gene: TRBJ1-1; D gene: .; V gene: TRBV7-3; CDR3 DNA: TGTGCCAGCAGCCCAAATAGAGGAATAGGGGCGGAAGCTTTCTTT; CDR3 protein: CASSPNRGIGAEAFF
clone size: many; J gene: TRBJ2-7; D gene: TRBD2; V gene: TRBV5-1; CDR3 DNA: TGCGCCAGCAGCTTGGGGGGATATGGTGCGGGAGTCCCCGAGCAGTACTTC; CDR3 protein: CASSLGGYGAGVPEQYF
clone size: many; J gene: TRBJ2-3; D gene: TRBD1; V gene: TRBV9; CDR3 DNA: TGTGCCAGCAGCACGGGACAGTATGCAGATACGCAGTATTTT; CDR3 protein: CASSTGQYADTQYF
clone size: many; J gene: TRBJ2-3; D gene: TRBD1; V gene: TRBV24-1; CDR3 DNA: TGTGCCACCAGTGGTCCGGGACAGGGATTCACAGATACGCAGTATTTT; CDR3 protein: CATSGPGQGFTDTQYF
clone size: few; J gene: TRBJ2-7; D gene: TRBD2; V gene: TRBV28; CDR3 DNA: TGTGCCAGCAGTGGGACTATGTACGAGCAGTACTTC; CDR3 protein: CASSGTMYEQYF
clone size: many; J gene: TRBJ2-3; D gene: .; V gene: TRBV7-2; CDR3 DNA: TGTGCCAGCAGCTTAGAGTGGGTCTATACAGATACGCAGTATTTT; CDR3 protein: CASSLEWVYTDTQYF
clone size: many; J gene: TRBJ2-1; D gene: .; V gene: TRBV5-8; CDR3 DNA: TGTGCCAGCAGCCGGGACCAAAGCTCCTACAATGAGCAGTTCTTC; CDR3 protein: CASSRDQSSYNEQFF
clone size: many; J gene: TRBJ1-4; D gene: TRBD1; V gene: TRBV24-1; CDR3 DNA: TGTGCCACCAGTGAGACAGGGACAGGGGGTGAAAAACTGTTTTTT; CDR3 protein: CATSETGTGGEKLFF
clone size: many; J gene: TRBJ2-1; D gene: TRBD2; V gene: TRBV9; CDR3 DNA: TGTGCCAGCAGCGGACTTAGCGGGAGAGGTTACAATGAGCAGTTCTTC; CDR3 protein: CASSGLSGRGYNEQFF
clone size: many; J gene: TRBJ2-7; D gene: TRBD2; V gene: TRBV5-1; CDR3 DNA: TGCGCCAGCAGCTTCGGGACTAGGCCCGAGCAGTACTTC; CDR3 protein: CASSFGTRPEQYF
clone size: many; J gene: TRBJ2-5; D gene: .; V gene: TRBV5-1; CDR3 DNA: TGCGCCAGCAAATACGAAGGATCTCGGTCCCAGTACTTC; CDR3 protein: CASKYEGSRSQYF
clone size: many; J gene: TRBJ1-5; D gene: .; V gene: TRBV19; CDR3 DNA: TGTGCCAGTGTTAACCTACAGGGCTCTGAGGCGCCCCAGCATTTT; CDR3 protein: CASVNLQGSEAPQHF
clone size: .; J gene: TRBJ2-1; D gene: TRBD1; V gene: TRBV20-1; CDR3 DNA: TGCAGTGCTAAAGGAGAACAGGGGTCATGGGATGAGCAGTTCTTC; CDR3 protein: CSAKGEQGSWDEQFF
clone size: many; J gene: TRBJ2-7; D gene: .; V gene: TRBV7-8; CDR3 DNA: TGTGCCAGCAGCTTAGTCAGAAACGAGCAGTACTTC; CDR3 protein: CASSLVRNEQYF
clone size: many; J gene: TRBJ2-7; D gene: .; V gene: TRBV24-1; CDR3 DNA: TGTGCCACCAGTGCGTCGGGAGACTACGAGCAGTACTTC; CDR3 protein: CATSASGDYEQYF
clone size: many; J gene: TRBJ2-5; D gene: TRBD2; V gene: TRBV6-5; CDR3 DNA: TGTGCCAGCAGTTACTCGGGGGGCGGGGGGGAAAGACCGCTGGTCTTC; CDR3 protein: CASSYSGGGGERPLVF
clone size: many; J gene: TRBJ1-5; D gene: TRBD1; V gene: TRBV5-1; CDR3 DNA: TGCGCCAGCCGCCCCAAGACAGGGAGCAATCAGCCCCAGCATTTT; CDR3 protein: CASRPKTGSNQPQHF